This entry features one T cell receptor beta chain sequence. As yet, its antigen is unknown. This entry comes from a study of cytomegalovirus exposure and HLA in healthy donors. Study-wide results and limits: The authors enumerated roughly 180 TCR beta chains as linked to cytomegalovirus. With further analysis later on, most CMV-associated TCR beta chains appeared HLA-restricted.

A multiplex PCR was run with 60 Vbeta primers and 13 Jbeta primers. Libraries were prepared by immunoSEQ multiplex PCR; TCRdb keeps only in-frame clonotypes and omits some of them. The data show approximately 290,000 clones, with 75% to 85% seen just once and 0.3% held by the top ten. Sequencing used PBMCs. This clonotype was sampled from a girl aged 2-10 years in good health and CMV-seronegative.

The CDR3 sequence: CASSVAPSGGIQETQYF. Written as DNA, the CDR3 is TGTGCCAGCAGCGTAGCCCCTAGCGGGGGGATCCAAGAGACCCAGTACTTC. The V and J genes are TRBV9 and TRBJ2-5; 11 bases are a match to TRBD2. Germline V gene data show CDR1 as SGDLS and CDR2 as YYNGEE. This CDR3 has 17 residues. Unmatched junction bases numbered 5, after V lost 0 bases and J lost 1 base.